This T cell receptor (beta chain) was observed in a study of cytomegalovirus exposure and HLA in healthy donors. PCR involved 60 Vbeta and 13 Jbeta primers. This table comes from immunoSEQ multiplex PCR, and its TCRdb copy is limited to in-frame clones, with some not included. Among approximately 170,000 clones listed, 70% to 75% were seen once. Overall study findings and caveats: It was likely that a cluster of highly shared sequence variants was a sequencing artifact. In an earlier analysis, productive rearrangement rates for most beta V segments clustered near 87% or 30%.

On this clone itself: Antigen specificity is unknown.

CDR3 length: 15 residues. Trimming left V 4 bases short and J 4 bases short, with 14 bases between. Germline V lookup: CDR1 SEHNR, CDR2 FQNEAQ (reference sequence). The chain combines TRBV7-9 with TRBJ2-1; no definite D call. The sequence was obtained from a woman aged 25 to 39 in good health and CMV-seropositive. Specimen: PBMCs. CDR3 in amino acids: CASSSGPTYYNEQFF. In DNA, the CDR3 is TGTGCCAGCAGCTCAGGTCCGACATATTACAATGAGCAGTTCTTC.